This T cell receptor (beta chain) was retrieved from a study of post-analysis software for immune sequencing data. V was shortened by 1 base and J by 0 bases, with 16 bases between the two germline ends. Germline CDR1 is MDHEN and CDR2 is SYDVKM. The CDR3 is 17 residues long. Study observations and caveats: Compared with controls, patients had more of 4 or 5 TRBV segments, including TRBV5-6, TRBV5-1 and TRBV20-1.

Note on this clonotype: As yet, its antigen is unknown.

Unique molecular identifiers tagged the TCR beta cDNA libraries. TCRdb redid the calling of the PCR reads with MiXCR, one entry per CDR3 protein. The sample contains about 560,000 distinct CDR3 sequences, around 47% of which appear only once. The V and J genes are TRBV28 and TRBJ2-7; possibly TRBD1 or TRBD2 for D (5 bases each). This receptor was taken from a girl aged 10-17 years with multiple sclerosis. Sequencing was carried out using blood. CDR3 bases: TGTGCCAGCAGTTTATCAACGGGGCAGTTGAGCTCCTACGAGCAGTACTTC. Protein sequence: CASSLSTGQLSSYEQYF.